This TCR beta chain was sequenced during a study of T-cell reconstitution after alpha-beta-depleted transplantation in children. Study results and caveats: TCRbeta diversity was high at day 60 in some patients (a result of surviving recipient T cells and thymic progenitors). Reportedly, roughly two months post-transplant, alpha-beta T cells arose from several hundred expanded graft clones. T-cell counts and diversity at one year post-transplant came mainly from newly produced T cells.

Construction of the TCRbeta library involved unique molecular identifiers. TCRdb re-derived calls from the PCR reads in MiXCR, one entry per CDR3 protein. The sample holds approximately 82,000 distinct CDR3 sequences, 18% seen once. Only a few counts were recorded for this clonotype. Its antigen is unknown. CDR3 length: 15 amino acids. CDR1 is LGHDT and CDR2 is YNNKEL in the germline V gene (reference sequence). Trimming stripped 3 bases from V and 1 base from J, with 13 bases between. The sequenced sample was PBMCs, mostly from graft donor cells, obtained 360 days after TCRalphabeta/CD19-depleted stem cell transplant. This receptor was taken from a male patient between 2 and 10 years old who had a stem cell transplant for acute lymphoblastic leukemia, so the T cells may come from the graft donor. This chain links TRBV3-1 with TRBJ2-7; tentatively, D is TRBD2 (6 bases). In DNA form, the CDR3 reads TGTGCCAGCAGCCAGCCGGGGGTGAGGTCCTACGAGCAGTACTTC. Amino acids: CASSQPGVRSYEQYF.